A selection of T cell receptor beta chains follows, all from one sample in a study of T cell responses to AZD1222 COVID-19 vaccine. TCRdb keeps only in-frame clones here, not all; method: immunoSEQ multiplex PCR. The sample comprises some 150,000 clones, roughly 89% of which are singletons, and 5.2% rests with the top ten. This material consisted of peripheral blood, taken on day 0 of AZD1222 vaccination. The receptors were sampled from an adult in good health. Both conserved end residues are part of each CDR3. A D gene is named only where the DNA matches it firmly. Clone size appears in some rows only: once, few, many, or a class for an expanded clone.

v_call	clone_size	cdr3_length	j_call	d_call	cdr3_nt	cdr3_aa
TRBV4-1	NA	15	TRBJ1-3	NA	TGCGCCAGCAGCCTGCAGGGGCAAACTGGAAACACCATATATTTT	CASSLQGQTGNTIYF
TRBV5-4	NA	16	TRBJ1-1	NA	TGTGCCAGCAGCTTCCGGGGGTATAGACCGAACACTGAAGCTTTCTTT	CASSFRGYRPNTEAFF
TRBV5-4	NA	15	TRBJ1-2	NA	TGTGCCAGCAGCTTGGTCGGGGGCACCTTCGATGGCTACACCTTC	CASSLVGGTFDGYTF
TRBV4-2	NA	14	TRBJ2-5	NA	TGTGCCAGCAGCCAAGTAGGTGGACAAGAGACCCAGTACTTC	CASSQVGGQETQYF
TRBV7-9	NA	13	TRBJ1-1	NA	TGTGCCAGCAGCTTAGGGGGTGACACTGAAGCTTTCTTT	CASSLGGDTEAFF
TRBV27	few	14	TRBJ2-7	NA	TGTGCCAGCAGTATTACCGGGACACTCTACGAGCAGTACTTC	CASSITGTLYEQYF
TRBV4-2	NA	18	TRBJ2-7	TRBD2	TGTGCCAGCAGCCAAGGTAGCGGGGGGACAATCCAAATTGACGAGCAGTACTTC	CASSQGSGGTIQIDEQYF
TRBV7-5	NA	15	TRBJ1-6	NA	TGTGTCGACGGGCCCGGGGGCGTCCATAATTCACCCCTCCACTTT	CVDGPGGVHNSPLHF
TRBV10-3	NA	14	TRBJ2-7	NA	TGTGCCATCACTCACGATGGGGGTTCGTACGAGCAGTACTTC	CAITHDGGSYEQYF
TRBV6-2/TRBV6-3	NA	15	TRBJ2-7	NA	TGTGCCAGCAGCCGCCGGACAAGCTCCTTCTACGAGCAGTACTTC	CASSRRTSSFYEQYF
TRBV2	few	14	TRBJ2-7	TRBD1	TGTGCCAGCATCGCGACAGGGAACTCCTACGAGCAGTACTTC	CASIATGNSYEQYF
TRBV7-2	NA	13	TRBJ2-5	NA	TGTGCCAGCAGCTTAATGAGGGCCGAGACCCAGTACTTC	CASSLMRAETQYF
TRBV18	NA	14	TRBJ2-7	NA	TGTGCCAGCTCACCCTTGGGTCCCAGTGGTGAGCAGTACTTC	CASSPLGPSGEQYF
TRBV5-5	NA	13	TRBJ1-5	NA	TGTGCCAGCAGCTTGGACAGGGAAAAGCCCCAGCATTTT	CASSLDREKPQHF
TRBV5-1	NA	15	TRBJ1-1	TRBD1	TGCGCCAGCAGGGCAGGGGGCGAAAACTACCTTGAAGCTTTCTTT	CASRAGGENYLEAFF
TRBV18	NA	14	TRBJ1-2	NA	TGTGCCAGCTCACCACGGGCAGGCGGGTATGGCTACACCTTC	CASSPRAGGYGYTF
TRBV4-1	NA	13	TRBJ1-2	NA	TGCGCCAGCAGCCAAGTAGGGGTGCATGGCTACACCTTC	CASSQVGVHGYTF
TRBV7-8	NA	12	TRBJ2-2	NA	TGTGCCAGCAGCTTGGCCCCCCGGGAGCTGTTTTTT	CASSLAPRELFF
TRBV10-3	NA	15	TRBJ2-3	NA	TGTGCCATCAGTCCCGCCGGCGGGGTAGGGGATACGCAGTATTTT	CAISPAGGVGDTQYF
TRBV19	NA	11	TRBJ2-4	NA	TGTGCCAGTAGATCATTGGACATTCAGTACTTC	CASRSLDIQYF
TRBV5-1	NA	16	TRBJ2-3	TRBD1	TGCGCCAGCAGCTTGGTGGGACAGGGTCCCACAGATACGCAGTATTTT	CASSLVGQGPTDTQYF
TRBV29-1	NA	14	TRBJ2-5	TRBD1	TGCAGCGTTGAGGACAGGGTTCTAAGAGAGACCCAGTACTTC	CSVEDRVLRETQYF
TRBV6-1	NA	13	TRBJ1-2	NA	TGTGCCAGCAGTGAATGGGGGGCTCATGGCTACACCTTC	CASSEWGAHGYTF
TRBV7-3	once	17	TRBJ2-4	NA	TGTGCCAGCAGCCCGGGACGGGGAGTGACTGTTGGAAACATTCAGTACTTC	CASSPGRGVTVGNIQYF
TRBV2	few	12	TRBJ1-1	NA	TGTGCCAGCAGTGAACAGCCCACTGAAGCTTTCTTT	CASSEQPTEAFF
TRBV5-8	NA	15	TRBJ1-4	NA	TGTGCCAGCAGCTCATACCGGGTCGGACGGGAAAAACTGTTTTTT	CASSSYRVGREKLFF
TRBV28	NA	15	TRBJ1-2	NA	TGTGCCAGCAGTTTTTATTCGGGGCGGCTTCGAGGCTACACCTTC	CASSFYSGRLRGYTF
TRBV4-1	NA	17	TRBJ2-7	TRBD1	TGCGCCAGCAGCCAAGACTTATGGCGACAGGGGGCCTACGAGCAGTACTTC	CASSQDLWRQGAYEQYF
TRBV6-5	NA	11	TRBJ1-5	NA	TGTGCCAGCGCGGGGGGTCAGCCCCAGCATTTT	CASAGGQPQHF
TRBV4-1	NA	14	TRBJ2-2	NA	TGCGCCAGCAGCCTAATCAGTTATACCGGGGAGCTGTTTTTT	CASSLISYTGELFF
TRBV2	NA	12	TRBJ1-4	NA	TGTGCCAGCAGGGGAGTTGATGAAAAACTGTTTTTT	CASRGVDEKLFF
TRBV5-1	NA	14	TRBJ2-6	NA	TGCGCCAGCAGAGAAGGCTCTGGGGCCAACGTCCTGACTTTC	CASREGSGANVLTF
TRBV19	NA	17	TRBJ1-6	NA	TGTGCCAGTAGTATACCCTCGGCCGGATGGGATAATTCACCCCTCCACTTT	CASSIPSAGWDNSPLHF
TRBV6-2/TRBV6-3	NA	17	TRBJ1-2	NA	TGTGCCAGCAGTTACTCACAGTTCGACCCATTTGTCTATGGCTACACCTTC	CASSYSQFDPFVYGYTF
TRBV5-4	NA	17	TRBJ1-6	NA	TGTGCCAGCAGCTTGGCCGGGCCGAGCTCCTATAATTCACCCCTCCACTTT	CASSLAGPSSYNSPLHF
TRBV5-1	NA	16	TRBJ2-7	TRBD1	TGCGCCAGCAGCTGGAGACCGGGACAGGAATCCTACGAGCAGTACTTC	CASSWRPGQESYEQYF
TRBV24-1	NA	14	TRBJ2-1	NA	TGTGCCACCGCGGACAGAAACTCCTACAATGAGCAGTTCTTC	CATADRNSYNEQFF
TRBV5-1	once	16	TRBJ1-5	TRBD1	TGCGCCAGCAGCTTACTTCCGGGACAGGGTTTTCAGCCCCAGCATTTT	CASSLLPGQGFQPQHF
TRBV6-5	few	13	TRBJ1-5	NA	TGTGCCAGCAGCCTCAGGGTTTACCAGCCCCAGCATTTT	CASSLRVYQPQHF
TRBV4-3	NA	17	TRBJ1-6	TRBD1	TGCGCCAGCAGCCAAGGTGGGACAGCCACCTATAATTCACCCCTCCACTTT	CASSQGGTATYNSPLHF
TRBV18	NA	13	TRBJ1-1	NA	TGTGCCAGCTCTCCTGACAGGACCACTGAAGCTTTCTTT	CASSPDRTTEAFF
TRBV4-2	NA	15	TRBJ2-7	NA	TGTGCCAGCAGCCAGAGAACAGGTACGGGCTACGAGCAGTACTTC	CASSQRTGTGYEQYF
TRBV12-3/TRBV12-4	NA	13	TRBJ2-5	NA	TGTGCCAGCAGTTTAAGGGGGGCCGAGACCCAGTACTTC	CASSLRGAETQYF
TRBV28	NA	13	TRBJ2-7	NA	TGTGCCAGCAGTTTGGGCCCTGCCTACGAGCAGTACTTC	CASSLGPAYEQYF
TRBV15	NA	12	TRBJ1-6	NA	TGTGCCACCAGCAGAGTCCCATCACCCCTCCACTTT	CATSRVPSPLHF
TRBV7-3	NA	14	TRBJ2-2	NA	TGTGCCAGCAGCTTAAGGGTGAACACCGGGGAGCTGTTTTTT	CASSLRVNTGELFF